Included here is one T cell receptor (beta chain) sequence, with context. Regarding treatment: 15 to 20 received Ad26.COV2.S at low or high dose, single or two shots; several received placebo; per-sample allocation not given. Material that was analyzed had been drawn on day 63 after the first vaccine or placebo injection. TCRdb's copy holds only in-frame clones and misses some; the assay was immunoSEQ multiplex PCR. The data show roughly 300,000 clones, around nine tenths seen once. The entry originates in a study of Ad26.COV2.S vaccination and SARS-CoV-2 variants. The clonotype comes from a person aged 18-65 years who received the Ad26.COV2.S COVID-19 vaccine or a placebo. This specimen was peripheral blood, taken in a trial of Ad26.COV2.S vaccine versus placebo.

The CDR3 spells CASSLGRADSGNTIYF. In DNA form, the CDR3 reads TGCGCCAGCAGCTTGGGCCGAGCAGACTCTGGAAACACCATATATTTT. The chain uses TRBV5-1 and TRBJ1-3; D is undetermined. Germline CDR1 is SGHRS and CDR2 is YFSETQ. This CDR3 has 16 residues. Trimming took 0 bases from V and 0 from J, leaving 10 bases between them.